This T cell receptor (beta chain) comes out of a study of long-term antiretroviral therapy in people with HIV. About this clone itself: Its antigen is unidentified.

Germline CDR1 is SGHTA and CDR2 is FQGTGA. This CDR3 has 15 residues. V was trimmed by 3 bases and J by 6 bases, leaving 16 bases between them. Runs used v3.0 of the immunoSEQ assay and were done at survey level. The repertoire was sequenced with immunoSEQ multiplex PCR; TCRdb's copy has only in-frame clones and lacks some. The table includes 20,000 to 25,000 clones, around 89% detected once. In the United States, treatment was given to all participants with HIV. Notes on the study in general: Against controls, HIV repertoires showed narrower ranges of CDR3 length. Clones that had undergone expansion before ART dominated the repertoire at all time points.

The sequence was obtained from a man aged 55 to 69 with HIV. The chain couples TRBV7-3 to TRBJ2-3; D possibly corresponds to TRBD2 (7 bases). The starting material was unsorted PBMCs, obtained 2.3 years after starting antiretroviral therapy. DNA of the CDR3: TGTGCCAGCAGCTTCGGAGGGGGGGGCTACGATACGCAGTATTTT. It encodes CASSFGGGGYDTQYF.